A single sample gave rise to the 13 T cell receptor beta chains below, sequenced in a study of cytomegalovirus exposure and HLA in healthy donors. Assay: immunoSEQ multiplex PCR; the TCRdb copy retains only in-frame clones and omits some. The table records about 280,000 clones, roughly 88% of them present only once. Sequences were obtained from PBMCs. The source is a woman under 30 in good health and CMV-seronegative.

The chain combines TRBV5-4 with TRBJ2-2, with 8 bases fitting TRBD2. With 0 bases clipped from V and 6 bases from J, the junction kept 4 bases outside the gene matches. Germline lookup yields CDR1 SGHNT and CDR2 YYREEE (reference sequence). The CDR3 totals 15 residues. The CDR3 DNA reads TGTGCCAGCAGCTTGGCGGGGGGGGTTTCCGGGGAGCTGTTTTTT. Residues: CASSLAGGVSGELFF.

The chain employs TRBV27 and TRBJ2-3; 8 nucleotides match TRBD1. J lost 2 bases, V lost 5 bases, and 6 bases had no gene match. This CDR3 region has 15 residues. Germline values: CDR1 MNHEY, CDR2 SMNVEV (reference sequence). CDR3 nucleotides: TGTGCCAGCAGTCTCGGACAGGGACCCACAGATACGCAGTATTTT. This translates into CASSLGQGPTDTQYF.

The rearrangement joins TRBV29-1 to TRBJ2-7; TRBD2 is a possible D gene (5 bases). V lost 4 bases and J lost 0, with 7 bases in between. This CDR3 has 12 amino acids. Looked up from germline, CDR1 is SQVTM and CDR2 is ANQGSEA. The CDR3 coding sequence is TGCAGCGTTGCCAGCGGCTCCTACGAGCAGTACTTC. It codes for CSVASGSYEQYF.

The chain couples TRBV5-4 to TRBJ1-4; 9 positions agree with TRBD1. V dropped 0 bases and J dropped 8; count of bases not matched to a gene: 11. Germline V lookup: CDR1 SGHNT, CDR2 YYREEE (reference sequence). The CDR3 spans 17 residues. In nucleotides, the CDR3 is TGTGCCAGCAGCTTGGGAGGACAGGGGTGGAGTGGGGAAAAACTGTTTTTT. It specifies CASSLGGQGWSGEKLFF.

CDR3 in DNA: TGTGCCAGCGGGCCTGGGGAGACCCAGTACTTC. This encodes CASGPGETQYF. The chain joins TRBV25-1 to TRBJ2-5; unclear D gene. Between the trimmed V and J ends, which lost 8 bases and 5 bases, there was a span of 9 bases. CDR3 size: 11 residues. Looked up from germline, CDR1 is MGHDK and CDR2 is SYGVNS.

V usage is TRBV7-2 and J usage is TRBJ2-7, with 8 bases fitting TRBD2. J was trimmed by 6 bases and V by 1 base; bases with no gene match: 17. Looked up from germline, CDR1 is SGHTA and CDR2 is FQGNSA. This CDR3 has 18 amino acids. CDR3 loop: CASSLGGGRGGDYGEQYF. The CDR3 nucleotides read TGTGCCAGCAGCTTAGGCGGGGGGAGAGGGGGAGACTATGGCGAGCAGTACTTC. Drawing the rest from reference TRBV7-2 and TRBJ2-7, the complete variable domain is GAGVSQSPSNKVTEKGKDVELRCDPISGHTALYWYRQSLGQGLEFLIYFQGNSAPDKSGLPSDRFSAERTGGSVSTLTIQRTQQEDSAVYLCASSLGGGRGGDYGEQYFGPGTRLTVT.

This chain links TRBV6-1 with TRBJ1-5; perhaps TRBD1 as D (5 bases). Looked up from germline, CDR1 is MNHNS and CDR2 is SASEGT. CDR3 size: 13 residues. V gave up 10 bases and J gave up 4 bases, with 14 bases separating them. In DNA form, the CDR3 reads TGTGCCACCAGGCGGGGGGAAAATCAGCCCCAGCATTTT. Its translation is CATRRGENQPQHF.

CDR3 coding DNA: TGTGCCAGTAGTATAGACACAGGGGGCTCCGGGGCCAACGTCCTGACTTTC. The encoded protein is CASSIDTGGSGANVLTF. V is TRBV19 and J is TRBJ2-6; 9 bases map to TRBD1. Germline CDR1 LNHDA, CDR2 SQIVND (reference sequence). With 0 bases clipped from V and 4 bases from J, the junction kept 4 bases outside the gene matches. CDR3 length: 17 residues.

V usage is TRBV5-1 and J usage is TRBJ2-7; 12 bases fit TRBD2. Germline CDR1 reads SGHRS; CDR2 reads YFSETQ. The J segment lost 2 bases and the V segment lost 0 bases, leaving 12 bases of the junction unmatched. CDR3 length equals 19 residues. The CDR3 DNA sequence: TGCGCCAGCAGCTTGGGCCTAGCGGGAGGGCCGGTTAAAGCCTACGAGCAGTACTTC. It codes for CASSLGLAGGPVKAYEQYF. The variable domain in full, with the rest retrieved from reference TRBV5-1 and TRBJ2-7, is KAGVTQTPRYLIKTRGQQVTLSCSPISGHRSVSWYQQTPGQGLQFLFEYFSETQRNKGNFPGRFSGRQFSNSRSEMNVSTLELGDSALYLCASSLGLAGGPVKAYEQYFGPGTRLTVT.

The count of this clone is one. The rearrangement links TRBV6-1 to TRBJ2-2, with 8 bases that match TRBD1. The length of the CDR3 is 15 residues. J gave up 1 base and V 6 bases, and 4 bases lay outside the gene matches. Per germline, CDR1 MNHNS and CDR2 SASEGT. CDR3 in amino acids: CASRNRGVNTGELFF. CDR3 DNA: TGTGCCAGCAGAAACAGGGGGGTGAACACCGGGGAGCTGTTTTTT.

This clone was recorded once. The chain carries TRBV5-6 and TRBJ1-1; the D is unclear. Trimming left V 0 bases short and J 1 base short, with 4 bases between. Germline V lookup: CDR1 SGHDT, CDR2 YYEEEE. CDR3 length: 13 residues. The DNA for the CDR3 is TGTGCCAGCAGCTTGGACAGGAACACTGAAGCTTTCTTT. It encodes CASSLDRNTEAFF.

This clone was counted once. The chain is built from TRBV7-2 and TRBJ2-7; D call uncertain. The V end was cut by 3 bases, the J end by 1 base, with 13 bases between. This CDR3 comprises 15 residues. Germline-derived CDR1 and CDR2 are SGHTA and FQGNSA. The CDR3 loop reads CASSFSQLSSYEQYF. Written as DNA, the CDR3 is TGTGCCAGCAGCTTCTCCCAACTTTCTTCCTACGAGCAGTACTTC.

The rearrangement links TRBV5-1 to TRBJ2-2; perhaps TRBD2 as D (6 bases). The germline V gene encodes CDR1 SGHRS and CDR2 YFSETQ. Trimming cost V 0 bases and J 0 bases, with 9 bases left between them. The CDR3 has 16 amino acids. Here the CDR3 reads CASSLVGGANTGELFF. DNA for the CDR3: TGCGCCAGCAGCTTGGTCGGAGGGGCGAACACCGGGGAGCTGTTTTTT.